This TCR beta chain originates from a study of OX40 agonist ivuxolimab in advanced cancers. Details on this clone: Its antigen is still unknown.

Study observations and caveats: Also present in some nonresponders was a low level of normalized T-cell clonal expansion.

Assay used: immunoSEQ multiplex PCR; TCRdb lists only in-frame clones, some missing. The data contain around 65,000 clones, roughly 87% of them seen just once; the ten biggest clones take up roughly 5%. The V end lost 7 bases, the J end lost 5 bases, and 20 bases lay between the germline ends. The CDR3 has 15 amino acids. Germline V gene data show CDR1 as SGHTA and CDR2 as FQGNSA. Sequences were derived from CD4+ or CD8+ T cells sorted from blood, sampled in a trial of the OX40 agonist ivuxolimab. This chain connects TRBV7-2 to TRBJ2-5; perhaps D is TRBD1 or TRBD2 (5 bases each). The TCR was taken from an adult with an advanced solid tumor such as melanoma, head and neck, liver or kidney cancer. The CDR3 coding sequence is TGTGCCAGCACCCCTAGGGACCGATCAGGGGAGACCCAGTACTTC. This translates into CASTPRDRSGETQYF.